The subject of this entry is one TCR beta chain. Its antigen is currently unknown. This sample was included in a study of cytomegalovirus exposure and HLA in healthy donors. Study-level points and caveats: Among TCR beta chains, those listed as cytomegalovirus-associated numbered about 160. Researchers reported in a later analysis that a missense DCLRE1C variant was tied to TCR beta V- and J-gene trimming. Most TCR beta V segments were productive about 87% or about 30% of the time in an earlier analysis.

This CDR3 has 18 amino acids. The germline CDR1 and CDR2 sequences are SEHNR and FQNEAQ (reference sequence). Use of 60 Vbeta and 13 Jbeta primers characterized the PCR. The method was immunoSEQ multiplex PCR; TCRdb's version includes in-frame clones alone and lacks a portion of them. This sample's table reports about 160,000 clones. The receptor was isolated from a man between 25 and 39 years old in good health and CMV-seronegative. This sequence joins TRBV7-9 and TRBJ2-5, with 11 positions matching TRBD2. Matching the DNA end better, TRBJ2-7 makes the J call doubtful. Sequencing input: PBMCs. In nucleotides, the CDR3 is TGTGCCAGCAGCTTAGTTACCGGACTAGCGGGTAATGCCTACGAGCAGTACTTC. This codes for CASSLVTGLAGNAYEQYF.